Sequencing of this T cell receptor (beta chain) was carried out in a study of blood T cells in healthy people across ages. General study points: Conclusively comparing naive with antigen-experienced cells was impossible with unsorted PBMCs.

CDR1 MNHEY and CDR2 SMNVEV come from the germline V gene (reference sequence). The CDR3 sequence is 18 residues long. Trimming took off 4 bases at V and 2 bases at J, with 18 bases between the two ends. This clonotype was detected only a few times. Its antigen is not identified. A second roughly 7 to 11 cycle PCR used barcoded and J-beta primers. TCRdb reprocessed the 5' RACE reads via MiXCR and lists one record per CDR3 protein. The sample yields more than 1,400,000 distinct CDR3 sequences, roughly 45% seen once. Sequencing was performed on blood. The sequence was obtained from a woman younger than 35 in good health. The chain employs TRBV27 and TRBJ2-6; D is undetermined. CDR3: CASSSDGYNPTGANVLTF. CDR3 DNA sequence: TGTGCCAGCAGTTCGGACGGATATAACCCCACTGGGGCCAACGTCCTGACTTTC.